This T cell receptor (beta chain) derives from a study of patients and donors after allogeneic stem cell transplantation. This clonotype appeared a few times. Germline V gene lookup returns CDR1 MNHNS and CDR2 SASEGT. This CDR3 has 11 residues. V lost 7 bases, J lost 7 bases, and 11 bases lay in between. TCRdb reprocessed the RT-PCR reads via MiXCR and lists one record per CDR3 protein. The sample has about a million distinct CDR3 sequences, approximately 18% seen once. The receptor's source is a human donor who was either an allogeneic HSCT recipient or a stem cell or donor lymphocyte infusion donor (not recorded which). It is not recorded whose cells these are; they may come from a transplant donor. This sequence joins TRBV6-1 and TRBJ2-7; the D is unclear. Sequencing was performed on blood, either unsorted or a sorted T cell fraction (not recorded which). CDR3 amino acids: CASKGFWEQYF. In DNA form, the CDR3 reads TGTGCCAGCAAAGGTTTTTGGGAGCAGTACTTC.